The next 30 T cell receptor beta chains were all read from a single sample in a study of blood T cell repertoires in COVID-19. TCRdb's table, derived via immunoSEQ multiplex PCR, lists solely in-frame clones and lacks some. The sample shows under 100,000 clones, approximately 84% of them seen only once. The sample taken for sequencing was peripheral blood. These receptors came from a man older than 75 with active or convalescent COVID-19.

This sequence joins TRBV30 and TRBJ2-3, with D unclear. The germline CDR1 and CDR2 sequences are GTSNPN and SVGIG (reference sequence). CDR3 length equals 15 residues. V was clipped by 0 bases and J by 0 bases, with 10 bases between them. CDR3 sequence reads: CAWSVAGASTDTQYF. CDR3 DNA sequence: TGTGCCTGGAGTGTAGCAGGTGCTAGCACAGATACGCAGTATTTT.

This chain connects TRBV3-1 (or the pseudogene TRBV3-2) to TRBJ1-1; 9 bases match TRBD1. Per germline, CDR1 LGHDT and CDR2 YNNKEL (reference sequence). This CDR3 region has 14 residues. V lost 6 bases and J lost 5; bases outside the gene matches: 7. The CDR3 loop is CASSRTGVGTEAFF. CDR3 in DNA: TGTGCCAGCAGTCGGACAGGGGTAGGGACTGAAGCTTTCTTT.

Ten or more counts support this clone. The chain couples TRBV30 to TRBJ2-1, with TRBD2 as a possible D gene (5 bases). This CDR3 is 13 amino acids long. Trimming took 5 bases from V and 6 from J, leaving 14 bases between them. Germline values: CDR1 GTSNPN, CDR2 SVGIG (reference sequence). CDR3 region: CAWGWRVGNEQFF. The CDR3 coding sequence is TGTGCCTGGGGCTGGCGGGTGGGCAATGAGCAGTTCTTC.

The chain joins TRBV5-5 to TRBJ1-1; tentative D call: TRBD1 (6 bases). Trimming removed 2 bases at V and 4 bases at J, with 30 bases between. From germline, CDR1 is SGHKS and CDR2 YYEKEE (reference sequence). CDR3 length: 20 residues. This CDR3 is CASSFGTPYQWSYERTEAFF. In DNA form, the CDR3 reads TGTGCCAGCAGCTTCGGGACACCCTATCAGTGGTCCTATGAACGCACTGAAGCTTTCTTT.

V gene TRBV12-3 or TRBV12-4 combines with J gene TRBJ2-3; a weak D match, TRBD2 (6 bases). The V and J ends lost 3 bases and 6 bases respectively, with 10 bases between them. The CDR3 loop spans 13 amino acids. CDR3 in DNA: TGTGCCAGCAGTTTGGAGGGGCTTGATACGCAGTATTTT. Encoded protein: CASSLEGLDTQYF.

This chain joins TRBV18 and TRBJ2-3; D uncertain. Trimming left V 3 bases short and J 6 bases short, with 7 bases between. Germline lookup yields CDR1 KGHSH and CDR2 LQKENI. The CDR3 length is 12 residues. The CDR3 sequence is CASSPEADTQYF. The CDR3, as DNA: TGTGCCAGCTCACCTGAGGCGGATACGCAGTATTTT.

The chain employs TRBV27 and TRBJ1-6; unclear D gene. In germline, CDR1 is MNHEY, CDR2 SMNVEV (reference sequence). This CDR3 has 13 residues. With 5 bases removed from V and 8 bases from J, the gap between germline ends came to 10 bases. The CDR3 nucleotides read TGTGCCAGCAGTGTTTCCGGGGATTCACCCCTCCACTTT. Translated: CASSVSGDSPLHF.

On this clone: Mismatch with germline at one junction end may stem from a read error. This sequence joins TRBV7-2 and TRBJ2-5; D is unclear. The CDR3 consists of 13 residues. Germline V lookup: CDR1 SGHTA, CDR2 FQGNSA. This CDR3 reads CASSLDRLAGQDF. CDR3 in DNA: TGTGCCAGCAGCTTAGATAGGCTGGCAGGCCAGGACTTC.

The chain recombines TRBV5-1 with TRBJ2-5; 9 bases match TRBD2. Trimming cost V 2 bases and J 7 bases; bases outside gene matches: 12. The CDR3 length is 16 residues. Looked up from germline, CDR1 is SGHRS and CDR2 is YFSETQ. The CDR3 nucleotides are TGCGCCAGCAGCTTAGAAATAGCGGGGGCCACAGGGACCCAGTACTTC. Translating it yields CASSLEIAGATGTQYF.

The genes are TRBV11-3 and TRBJ2-5; D perhaps matches TRBD1 (6 bases). Trimming removed 1 base at V and 3 bases at J, with 12 bases between. CDR1 is SGHNT and CDR2 is YENEEA in the germline V gene. This CDR3 comprises 15 residues. The CDR3 spells CASSLGQEAEETQYF. In DNA form, the CDR3 reads TGTGCCAGCAGCTTAGGACAGGAGGCCGAAGAGACCCAGTACTTC.

J is TRBJ2-2 and V is TRBV7-6; TRBD1 agrees at 7 bases. Germline V gene data show CDR1 as SGHVS and CDR2 as FNYEAQ. The ends lost 6 bases at V and 0 bases at J; junction bases unmatched: 10. The CDR3 is 17 residues long. CDR3 sequence (DNA): TGTGCCAGCAGACCCTCTCCGGGACAGCCGAACACCGGGGAGCTGTTTTTT. The encoded protein is CASRPSPGQPNTGELFF.

The genes are TRBV3-1 (or the pseudogene TRBV3-2) and TRBJ1-6, with 7 nucleotides matching TRBD1. With V trimmed by 3 bases and J by 8 bases, 7 bases remained unmatched. Germline assignment: CDR1 LGHDT and CDR2 YNNKEL (reference sequence). CDR3 length equals 15 residues. Here the CDR3 DNA reads TGTGCCAGCAGCCACCCCAGGGACAGTGATTCACCCCTCCACTTT. Residues: CASSHPRDSDSPLHF.

The table lists this clone with a few counts. The chain links TRBV6-5 to TRBJ2-7; maybe TRBD2 (5 bases). Trimming stripped 7 bases from V and 4 bases from J, with 20 bases between. The CDR3 is 15 amino acids. Germline CDR1 reads MNHEY; CDR2 reads SVGAGI. The CDR3 coding sequence is TGTGCCAGCACCCTAGAACCCCGGGGTCGGTACGAGCAGTACTTC. It yields the protein CASTLEPRGRYEQYF.

This clone was observed a handful of times. This chain links TRBV7-9 with TRBJ1-4; D gene unclear. Germline V CDR1 and CDR2: SEHNR, FQNEAQ (reference sequence). CDR3 length equals 16 residues. The V gene lost 3 bases and the J gene lost 8 bases, with 19 bases spanning the gap. The CDR3 here is CASSFGGRTLGEKLFF. The CDR3 DNA is TGTGCCAGCAGCTTCGGAGGACGGACCCTGGGGGAAAAACTGTTTTTT. Complete variable domain (other parts from reference TRBV7-9 and TRBJ1-4): DTGVSQNPRHKITKRGQNVTFRCDPISEHNRLYWYRQTLGQGPEFLTYFQNEAQLEKSRLLSDRFSAERPKGSFSTLEIQRTEQGDSAMYLCASSFGGRTLGEKLFFGSGTQLSVL.

Comments on this clone: At one end the junction does not follow the germline gene, possibly because of a read error. This rearrangement joins TRBV7-7 to TRBJ2-2, with 8 bases that match TRBD1. The CDR3 loop spans 16 amino acids. In germline, CDR1 is SSHAT, CDR2 FNYEAQ (reference sequence). Here the CDR3 DNA reads TGTGCTAGCAGCTTAGGGACAGGATCGGGCACCGGGGAGCTGTTTTTT. The encoded protein is CASSLGTGSGTGELFF.

This clone was seen many times. The chain combines TRBV18 with TRBJ2-3; TRBD2 is a possible D gene (6 bases). This CDR3 spans 14 amino acids. CDR1 KGHSH and CDR2 LQKENI come from the germline V gene. Trimming took 3 bases from V and 1 from J, leaving 8 bases between them. CDR3: CASSPGLRTDTQYF. For the CDR3, the DNA is TGTGCCAGCTCACCGGGACTTCGCACAGATACGCAGTATTTT.

This clone appeared a few times. This chain links TRBV27 with TRBJ1-4; D remains ambiguous. Germline loops: CDR1 MNHEY, CDR2 SMNVEV (reference sequence). The CDR3 loop spans 13 amino acids. Trimming stripped 5 bases from V and 5 bases from J, with 9 bases between. CDR3 sequence reads: CASSGELNEKLFF. The CDR3 DNA follows: TGTGCCAGCAGTGGGGAGTTAAATGAAAAACTGTTTTTT.

The chain is built from TRBV7-2 and TRBJ2-7; D gene unclear. The CDR3 contains 15 residues. Germline V CDR1 and CDR2: SGHTA, FQGNSA. Trimming shortened V by 1 base and J by 0 bases, and 10 bases separated the two germline ends. Written as DNA, the CDR3 is TGTGCCAGCAGCTTAGTGGCAGGTAACTCCTACGAGCAGTACTTC. As protein: CASSLVAGNSYEQYF.

DNA of the CDR3: TGCAGCGTGTCGACAGGACCCGGTGAAGCTTTCTTT. Translating gives CSVSTGPGEAFF. V and J are TRBV29-1 and TRBJ1-1, with D maybe TRBD1 (6 bases). The V end lost 6 bases, the J end lost 7 bases, and 15 bases lay between the germline ends. The CDR3 sequence is 12 residues long. Looked up from germline, CDR1 is SQVTM and CDR2 is ANQGSEA.

This chain joins TRBV7-9 and TRBJ2-3; 12 bases are shared with TRBD1. Germline V lookup: CDR1 SEHNR, CDR2 FQNEAQ (reference sequence). V gave up 2 bases and J gave up 5 bases; unmatched junction bases: 8. The CDR3 covers 17 residues. CDR3 in amino acids: CASSLTTGTGGGDTQYF. CDR3 DNA: TGTGCCAGCAGCTTAACTACCGGGACAGGGGGCGGAGATACGCAGTATTTT. The full variable domain, completed using reference TRBV7-9 and TRBJ2-3, is DTGVSQNPRHKITKRGQNVTFRCDPISEHNRLYWYRQTLGQGPEFLTYFQNEAQLEKSRLLSDRFSAERPKGSFSTLEIQRTEQGDSAMYLCASSLTTGTGGGDTQYFGPGTRLTVL.

The rearrangement links TRBV5-8 to TRBJ2-3, with 9 bases that match TRBD2. Per germline, CDR1 SGHTS and CDR2 YDEGEE. The CDR3 is made up of 15 amino acids. The junction had 3 bases not matched to a gene; V was cut back by 0 bases and J by 4 bases. The CDR3 reads CASSLGGGASDTQYF. The CDR3 DNA is TGTGCCAGCAGCTTGGGCGGGGGGGCGTCAGATACGCAGTATTTT.

The chain joins TRBV14 to TRBJ2-5; D unclear. Per the germline V gene, CDR1 is SGHDN and CDR2 is FVKESK. Trimming removed 1 base at V and 4 bases at J, with 4 bases between. The CDR3 has 12 residues. The CDR3 loop is CASSQVRETQYF. As DNA, the CDR3 is TGTGCCAGCAGCCAAGTGCGAGAGACCCAGTACTTC.

The CDR3 protein is CASSSGTSGGAQEQFF. The CDR3 bases are TGTGCCAGCAGCTCCGGGACTAGCGGGGGGGCCCAGGAGCAGTTCTTC. This chain connects TRBV11-3 to TRBJ2-1; 16 bases match TRBD2. The CDR3 is 16 residues long. Germline V gene data show CDR1 as SGHNT and CDR2 as YENEEA. V lost 4 bases, J lost 10 bases, and 7 bases stayed unmatched.

This clone was recorded a few times. The rearrangement links TRBV5-8 to TRBJ2-3, with 10 bases lining up with TRBD2. The ends lost 0 bases at V and 5 bases at J; junction bases unmatched: 6. The CDR3 length is 16 residues. CDR1 is SGHTS and CDR2 is YDEGEE in the germline V gene. The DNA for the CDR3 is TGTGCCAGCAGCTTGGATCCTAGCGGGGGTCAAGATACGCAGTATTTT. Translated: CASSLDPSGGQDTQYF.

The chain couples TRBV5-5 to TRBJ1-4; 11 nucleotides align to TRBD1. V lost 4 bases and J lost 2; bases outside the gene matches: 4. The germline gives CDR1 SGHKS, CDR2 YYEKEE (reference sequence). The CDR3 has 16 amino acids. CDR3 protein: CASSARTGGTNEKLFF. The CDR3, as DNA: TGTGCCAGCAGCGCTAGGACAGGGGGCACTAATGAAAAACTGTTTTTT.

The chain links TRBV10-3 to TRBJ2-7, with D perhaps TRBD2 (6 bases). This CDR3 is 10 amino acids long. Germline CDR1 and CDR2: ENHRY and SYGVKD. V was cut by 10 bases and J by 2 bases, with 6 bases left in between. CDR3: CASGTYEQYF. The CDR3 coding sequence is TGTGCCAGCGGGACCTACGAGCAGTACTTC.

The rearrangement joins TRBV10-3 to TRBJ2-3; D ambiguous. The V gene lost 7 bases and the J gene lost 2 bases, with 10 bases spanning the gap. The germline gives CDR1 ENHRY, CDR2 SYGVKD. The CDR3 length is 13 residues. The CDR3 loop reads CAITPAATDTQYF. In DNA form, the CDR3 reads TGTGCCATCACCCCGGCGGCCACAGATACGCAGTATTTT.

This sequence joins TRBV5-1 and TRBJ2-3; 12 nucleotides agree with TRBD2. Trimming removed 4 bases from V and 2 bases from J; junction bases left unmatched: 8. CDR3 length: 17 residues. CDR1 and CDR2 (germline): SGHRS, YFSETQ. CDR3 loop: CASSLRTSGAPTDTQYF. The CDR3 nucleotides are TGCGCCAGCAGCCTACGGACTAGCGGGGCCCCCACAGATACGCAGTATTTT.

In its sample, this clone was seen once. The rearrangement joins TRBV10-3 to TRBJ1-6; TRBD1 matches 9 bases. The V and J ends lost 5 bases and 8 bases, in that order; junction bases with no gene match: 4. The CDR3 contains 14 residues. In germline, CDR1 is ENHRY, CDR2 SYGVKD. This CDR3 is CAISKGQGDSPLHF. The CDR3 bases are TGTGCCATCAGTAAGGGACAGGGAGATTCACCCCTCCACTTT.

J is TRBJ1-2 and V is TRBV11-2; the D gene is possibly TRBD1 (5 bases). The V end was cut by 3 bases, the J end by 2 bases, with 10 bases between. The CDR3 runs 14 residues. Germline V lookup: CDR1 SGHAT, CDR2 FQNNGV. The CDR3, as DNA: TGTGCCAGCAGCTTGGGGCAGGGAAACTATGGCTACACCTTC. Encoded protein: CASSLGQGNYGYTF.